This T cell receptor beta chain was recorded in a study of blood T cell repertoires in COVID-19 (dated by TCRdb to about 2020). Background for the entire study: Collaborator samples came from the United States, Italy and Spain and covered acute and convalescent phases of COVID-19. The prospective study material was composed of cDNA or gDNA derived from T cells, B-cell-depleted T cells, or PBMCs. The dataset comprised deeply sampled blood TCRbeta repertoires from subjects exposed to, actively infected with, or recovered from COVID-19. The repertoires were released in a freely available public database meant as a resource for research on the immune response to SARS-CoV-2. Samples were obtained from the ongoing ImmuneRACE study (first 160 participants) and from about 1,300 subjects provided by 6 global collaborators. A de-identified subject ID, COVID-19 status, age in years and sex were almost always included in the sample metadata. Where HLA class I and class II types were available, the types were taken from metadata supplied by the sample provider, not from assay-based typing. Results the study describes overall, beyond this receptor: Clinical and demographic metadata were provided uncurated, with the amount varying by source and participant.

The immunoSEQ Assay, a bias-controlled multiplex PCR, was used to amplify TCRbeta CDR3 regions from genomic DNA. The study's processing was this. Within the assay, amplification of reference gene primers was used to estimate how many nucleated cells each sample contained. To quantify the absolute abundance of each unique TCRbeta CDR3 rearrangement, sequence reads were collapsed and filtered. For each sample, productive Simpson clonality was calculated as the square root of Simpson's diversity index over productive rearrangements. Imported from immuneACCESS, the table was reduced by TCRdb to in-frame sequences with V and J called. These copies leave out some clones; in studies compared against another copy, an unresolved V gene accounts for under half, and the cause of the remainder is not known. The V and J calls and clone size come from that table; D and trimming were worked out from the DNA. The sample profile shows 360,000 or so clones; 83% of them were found once. The ten largest clones represent around 5% of the sample.

Trimming costs V 1 base and J 1 base, and their ends lie 16 bases apart. CDR1 and CDR2, looked up from the germline V gene, are LGHNT and FRNRAP. Counted from cysteine to phenylalanine, this CDR3 has 17 amino acids. The DNA shown is the 51-base CDR3, in frame from base 1. As for this clone: Its recognized antigen is unknown. It has no much larger one-base neighbor in the sample; base qualities were not kept.

Participants in the prospective study were aged 18 to 89 years, lived in some 24 United States geographic areas, and enrolled through a virtual design. To assign participants to cohorts, the prospective study relied on clinical history that participants themselves reported in a screening survey and a study questionnaire. For ImmuneRACE Cohort 3, a participant was defined as recovered based on two consecutive negative NP/OP PCR tests, clearance by a healthcare professional, or resolution of symptoms. Mobile phlebotomists in the prospective study collected whole blood, serum and a nasopharyngeal or oropharyngeal swab from every participant. Prospective study participants could optionally give additional blood draws and questionnaires over a roughly two-month period. Before DNA extraction, blood samples from the prospective study were shipped at room temperature or frozen.

The sequence derives from a woman between 45 and 60 years old who had recovered from COVID-19. The material sequenced was PBMCs or T cells enriched from blood (not recorded which). The rearranged chain carries TRBV12-5 and TRBJ1-1; TRBD1 is a possible D gene, resting on 6 matching bases. The nucleotides read TGTGCTAGTGGTTTGGGCACCCTCACAGGGAAGAACACTGAAGCTTTCTTT. Translated, it reads CASGLGTLTGKNTEAFF.